The 17 T cell receptor beta chains below all came from one sample that was sequenced in a study of radiotherapy plus CTLA-4 blockade in lung cancer. Method: immunoSEQ multiplex PCR; TCRdb's copy keeps in-frame clones and lacks some. The table has 26,000 or so clones, less than 80% seen once. The sequenced sample was peripheral blood, obtained from a patient treated with radiotherapy plus ipilimumab. The receptors come from a human donor with non-small cell lung cancer who had stable disease on radiotherapy plus ipilimumab.

The chain recombines TRBV7-2 with TRBJ2-3; D remains ambiguous. The V and J ends lost 2 bases and 0 bases respectively, with 15 bases between them. Germline V gene lookup returns CDR1 SGHTA and CDR2 FQGNSA. The CDR3 spans 17 residues. CDR3 sequence (DNA): TGTGCCAGCAGCTTAAGAATTGCTTACACGAGCACAGATACGCAGTATTTT. Translation gives CASSLRIAYTSTDTQYF.

The chain links TRBV4-3 to TRBJ1-1; D not resolved. Germline lookup yields CDR1 LGHNA and CDR2 YSLEER. Trimming stripped 4 bases from V and 7 bases from J, with 13 bases between. The CDR3 is made up of 13 amino acids. The CDR3 DNA sequence: TGCGCCAGCAGCCTCGCTTCGACTGGTGAAGCTTTCTTT. Translation gives CASSLASTGEAFF.

The gene calls are TRBV29-1 and TRBJ2-7, with 8 bases lining up with TRBD1. J lost 3 bases, V lost 3 bases, and 1 base had no gene match. The CDR3 totals 12 residues. Germline loops: CDR1 SQVTM, CDR2 ANQGSEA. CDR3 in DNA: TGCAGCGTTGAGACAGGGGTCTACGAGCAGTACTTC. As protein: CSVETGVYEQYF.

The chain uses TRBV5-4 and TRBJ2-2, with D tentatively TRBD1 (6 bases). CDR3 length: 12 residues. Germline-derived CDR1 and CDR2 are SGHNT and YYREEE (reference sequence). V was cut by 0 bases and J by 10 bases, with 7 bases left in between. The CDR3 loop reads CASSLVGAELFF. The CDR3 DNA follows: TGTGCCAGCAGCTTGGTGGGGGCGGAGCTGTTTTTT.

The V call is TRBV13, the J call TRBJ1-3, with D unresolved. CDR1 is PRHDT, CDR2 FYEKMQ, per germline (reference sequence). The length of the CDR3 is 15 residues. The ends were cut back, 3 bases at V and 0 bases at J, with 9 bases in the middle. Here the CDR3 DNA reads TGTGCCAGCAGCTTGGCAGGCAACTCTGGAAACACCATATATTTT. It is translated as CASSLAGNSGNTIYF.

This rearrangement joins TRBV7-6 to TRBJ2-1; tentative D call: TRBD1 (5 bases). The CDR3 consists of 15 residues. Germline V CDR1 and CDR2: SGHVS, FNYEAQ. The V and J ends lost 1 base and 7 bases respectively, with 14 bases between them. CDR3 DNA sequence: TGTGCCAGCAGCTTAGTTATGGGGCCGTGGAATGAGCAGTTCTTC. It specifies CASSLVMGPWNEQFF.

This clone was picked up a small number of times. The V gene is TRBV6-5, the J gene TRBJ1-2; 8 bases align to TRBD1. In germline, CDR1 is MNHEY, CDR2 SVGAGI. V gave up 5 bases and J gave up 8 bases; unmatched junction bases: 13. The CDR3 sequence is 15 residues long. The CDR3 nucleotides are TGTGCCAGCAGTAAAACCGGACAGGGCCTCTACGGCTACACCTTC. Translating gives CASSKTGQGLYGYTF.

This chain joins TRBV6-5 and TRBJ1-2; 8 nucleotides line up with TRBD1. Germline loops: CDR1 MNHEY, CDR2 SVGAGI. The V and J ends lost 8 bases and 2 bases, in that order; junction bases with no gene match: 4. The CDR3 length is 13 residues. The CDR3 loop is CASSRQGNYGYTF. The CDR3 bases are TGTGCCAGCTCCCGACAGGGGAACTATGGCTACACCTTC.

The chain joins TRBV5-6 to TRBJ1-2; no firm D call. The CDR3 is made up of 13 amino acids. CDR1 is SGHDT and CDR2 is YYEEEE in the germline V gene. V was trimmed by 0 bases and J by 4 bases, leaving 7 bases between them. The CDR3 region has the DNA TGTGCCAGCAGCTTGGCGGCAGGCTATGGCTACACCTTC. This encodes CASSLAAGYGYTF. Full variable domain (remainder filled in from reference TRBV5-6 and TRBJ1-2): DAGVTQSPTHLIKTRGQQVTLRCSPKSGHDTVSWYQQALGQGPQFIFQYYEEEERQRGNFPDRFSGHQFPNYSSELNVNALLLGDSALYLCASSLAAGYGYTFGSGTRLTVV.

In its sample, this clone was seen a few times. The CDR3 nucleotides are TGTGCCAGCTCAACAACTAGGACAGGGGGCAAGACTTGGGACACTGAAGCTTTCTTT. Translating gives CASSTTRTGGKTWDTEAFF. The rearrangement joins TRBV18 to TRBJ1-1, with 11 nucleotides matching TRBD1. CDR1 is KGHSH and CDR2 is LQKENI in the germline V gene. This CDR3 spans 19 amino acids. After removal of 5 bases from V and 3 bases from J, the junction contained 17 bases not matched to a gene.

V and J are TRBV6-6 and TRBJ1-2; tentative D call: TRBD1 (5 bases). The V and J ends lost 2 bases and 2 bases respectively, with 12 bases between them. The CDR3 extends over 15 amino acids. From germline, CDR1 is MNHNY and CDR2 SVGAGI (reference sequence). CDR3 nucleotides: TGTGCCAGCAGTTACCCCCAGGGCCTAAACTATGGCTACACCTTC. This gives the protein CASSYPQGLNYGYTF.

The V and J genes are TRBV6-5 and TRBJ1-1, with 7 positions matching TRBD1. Germline-derived CDR1 and CDR2 are MNHEY and SVGAGI. The CDR3 runs 13 residues. J lost 5 bases, V lost 6 bases, and 6 bases had no gene match. The CDR3 DNA sequence: TGTGCCAGCAGCCCAGGGGGGAGGACTGAAGCTTTCTTT. This gives the protein CASSPGGRTEAFF.

The chain joins TRBV6-5 to TRBJ1-1, with 10 bases aligning to TRBD1. This CDR3 is built from 15 residues. Germline CDR1 is MNHEY and CDR2 is SVGAGI. After removal of 5 bases from V and 5 bases from J, the junction contained 8 bases not matched to a gene. CDR3 sequence reads: CASSPMTGGRTEAFF. The DNA of the CDR3 is TGTGCCAGCAGTCCTATGACAGGGGGCCGTACTGAAGCTTTCTTT.

This clone was observed a few times. The chain uses TRBV11-2 and TRBJ2-2, with a weak D call TRBD1 (6 bases). CDR3 length: 15 amino acids. CDR1 and CDR2 (germline): SGHAT, FQNNGV. Between the trimmed V and J ends, which lost 1 base and 5 bases, there was a span of 11 bases. The CDR3 DNA reads as TGTGCCAGCAGCTTAGTATTGGGGGCGACCGGGGAGCTGTTTTTT. Residues: CASSLVLGATGELFF.

The chain joins TRBV6-5 to TRBJ1-2; D remains ambiguous. Trimming removed 7 bases at V and 0 bases at J, with 9 bases between. CDR1 is MNHEY, CDR2 SVGAGI, per germline. The CDR3 is made up of 13 amino acids. The DNA for the CDR3 is TGTGCCAGCACGCACAGACCTAACTATGGCTACACCTTC. This encodes CASTHRPNYGYTF.

Within the sample, this clone is medium-sized. This sample also contains other DNA sequences that code for the same CDR3. The J gene is TRBJ1-5, the V gene TRBV13; weak D call: TRBD1 (5 bases). CDR1 and CDR2 (germline): PRHDT, FYEKMQ (reference sequence). V gave up 0 bases and J gave up 2 bases, with 8 bases separating them. The CDR3 extends over 15 amino acids. CDR3 DNA sequence: TGTGCCAGCAGCTTAGGCAGGGCCCGCAATCAGCCCCAGCATTTT. Its translation: CASSLGRARNQPQHF.

The genes are TRBV5-1 and TRBJ1-6, with D unresolved. The germline V and J ends were trimmed by 0 bases and 4 bases, with 11 bases remaining between them. The CDR3 has 16 residues. The germline V gene encodes CDR1 SGHRS and CDR2 YFSETQ. The CDR3 DNA sequence: TGCGCCAGCAGCTTGGCGTCAGCCTTATATAATTCACCCCTCCACTTT. It translates to CASSLASALYNSPLHF.